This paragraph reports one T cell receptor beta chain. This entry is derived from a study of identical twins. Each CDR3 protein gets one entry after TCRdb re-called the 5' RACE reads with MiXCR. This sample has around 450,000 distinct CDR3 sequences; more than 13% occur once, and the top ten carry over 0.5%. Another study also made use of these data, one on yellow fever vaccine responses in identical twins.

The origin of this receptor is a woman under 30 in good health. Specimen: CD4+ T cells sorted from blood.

The CDR3 protein is CASSYPGGSGANVLTF. In nucleotides, the CDR3 is TGTGCCAGCAGTTACCCCGGAGGTTCAGGGGCCAACGTCCTGACTTTC. The chain links TRBV6-5 to TRBJ2-6, with D possibly matching TRBD2 (5 bases). V shed 2 bases and J shed 4 bases, with 12 bases lying between them. Per the germline V gene, CDR1 is MNHEY and CDR2 is SVGAGI. The CDR3 totals 16 residues.